This record covers a single T cell receptor beta chain. Its antigen is currently unknown. Aged roughly 6 to 100, donors were systemically healthy Caucasians from Russia. The CDR3 is made up of 16 amino acids. Per germline, CDR1 SGHRS and CDR2 YFSETQ. V was clipped by 0 bases and J by 2 bases; unmatched bases: 2. The data originate from a study of blood T cells in healthy people across ages. Study-wide points: The study found more naive CD4+ cells and higher diversity in long-lived than aged donors.

Through a sample-barcoded 5' primer and a J-beta primer mix, a second PCR was run for roughly 7 to 12 cycles. TCRdb called the 5' RACE reads again in MiXCR, with one record for every CDR3 protein. The sample shows hundreds of thousands of distinct CDR3 sequences, around three fifths of them seen only once. The rearrangement links TRBV5-1 to TRBJ2-1; TRBD1 agrees at 10 bases. The receptor was isolated from a middle-aged man in good health. The sequenced sample consisted of blood. The CDR3 DNA reads as TGCGCCAGCAGCTTGGAGACAGGGGGCGCCTACAATGAGCAGTTCTTC. It is translated as CASSLETGGAYNEQFF.